One sample yielded the 18 T cell receptor beta chains listed below, sequenced in a study of T cell repertoires in cytomegalovirus infection. Using its own MiXCR run on the reads, TCRdb lists one record per CDR3 protein. The table has about 920,000 distinct CDR3 sequences, roughly a third seen once. Antigen specificity for these receptors is unknown. Sample: cultured CD8+ T cells from PBMCs, taken from culture after CMV antigen stimulation. All receptors derive from a human donor in good health (CMV status not recorded). Some clones in this sample may be carry-over from other donors' samples.

The chain combines TRBV6-1 with TRBJ2-1; possibly TRBD2 for D (6 bases). With 2 bases removed from V and 2 bases from J, the gap between germline ends came to 10 bases. The CDR3 contains 15 residues. Germline CDR1 reads MNHNS; CDR2 reads SASEGT. CDR3 nucleotides: TGTGCCAGCAGTGAAATGGGGGGTACCTACAATGAGCAGTTCTTC. Its translation is CASSEMGGTYNEQFF.

CDR3 sequence (DNA): TGTGCCACCGTGGGGAGTTACGAGCAGTACGTC. Its translation: CATVGSYEQYV. The chain uses TRBV2 and TRBJ2-7; weak D call: TRBD2 (5 bases). Trimming cost V 10 bases and J 4 bases, with 11 bases left between them. The CDR3 is made up of 11 amino acids. Germline CDR1 and CDR2: SNHLY and FYNNEI.

This clonotype has a count of ten or more. The chain recombines TRBV7-9 with TRBJ1-1; the D is unclear. V was trimmed by 1 base and J by 8 bases, leaving 8 bases between them. Per germline, CDR1 SEHNR and CDR2 FQNEAQ (reference sequence). This CDR3 contains 12 residues. The CDR3 sequence is CASSLVGREAFF. The DNA of the CDR3 is TGTGCCAGCAGCTTAGTGGGCAGGGAAGCTTTCTTT.

The V gene is TRBV7-9, the J gene TRBJ2-1; perhaps TRBD2 as D (6 bases). CDR1 and CDR2 (germline): SEHNR, FQNEAQ (reference sequence). The length of the CDR3 is 16 residues. Trimming shortened V by 3 bases and J by 2 bases, and 14 bases separated the two germline ends. CDR3 DNA: TGTGCCAGCAGCTTTAGCCTTAGCGGAACCTACAATGAGCAGTTCTTC. It specifies CASSFSLSGTYNEQFF.

V gene TRBV6-5 combines with J gene TRBJ2-1; D ambiguous. The V gene's germline CDR1 is MNHEY and CDR2 SVGAGI. Deletions cut 5 bases from V and 3 bases from J, with 8 bases between. The CDR3 has 13 residues. The CDR3 region has the DNA TGTGCCAGCAGTGCGGAGATCTACAATGAGCAGTTCTTC. Amino acid sequence: CASSAEIYNEQFF.

V and J are TRBV4-1 and TRBJ2-1, with a weak D call TRBD1 (6 bases). Per germline, CDR1 MGHRA and CDR2 YSYEKL. V lost 5 bases and J 0 bases, leaving 14 bases between the germline ends. This CDR3 has 16 amino acids. CDR3 sequence: CASSEGGGPSYNEQFF. DNA for the CDR3: TGCGCCAGCAGCGAAGGTGGGGGCCCCTCCTACAATGAGCAGTTCTTC.

The J gene is TRBJ2-7, the V gene TRBV6-6; 10 nucleotides match TRBD1. With V trimmed by 5 bases and J by 3 bases, 7 bases remained unmatched. Germline CDR1 reads MNHNY; CDR2 reads SVGAGI (reference sequence). The CDR3 loop spans 15 amino acids. As DNA, the CDR3 is TGTGCCAGCAGTGGAACCGGGGACAGGGGCTACGAGCAGTACGTC. Translating gives CASSGTGDRGYEQYV.

As concerns this clonotype: Relative to the germline gene, one junction end is altered; a read error may explain this. This chain uses TRBV12-3 or TRBV12-4 with TRBJ1-6; TRBD1 aligns across 11 bases. The CDR3 contains 19 residues. The CDR3 region is CASSFRTGGLPPADSSLHF. Here the CDR3 DNA reads TGTGCCAGCAGTTTCCGGACAGGGGGCTTACCCCCAGCCGATTCATCCCTCCACTTT.

This clonotype was counted a few times. The chain combines TRBV7-9 with TRBJ2-2; 7 nucleotides match TRBD1. The germline V gene has CDR1 SEHNR and CDR2 FQNEAQ (reference sequence). V was clipped by 7 bases and J by 4 bases; unmatched bases: 9. The CDR3 consists of 15 residues. The CDR3 nucleotides are TGTGCCAGCATCCCCCCCCGACAGGGCACCGGGGAGCTGTTTTTT. It yields the protein CASIPPRQGTGELFF.

This clonotype has more than one count but fewer than ten. The chain joins TRBV27 to TRBJ2-1; D gene uncertain. The V end lost 4 bases, the J end lost 3 bases, and 7 bases lay between the germline ends. The CDR3 is 13 residues long. Germline CDR1 MNHEY, CDR2 SMNVEV (reference sequence). CDR3 DNA sequence: TGTGCCAGCAGTTCGACACGCTACAATGAGCAGTTCTTC. It is translated as CASSSTRYNEQFF.

On this clonotype itself: This may come from a read error, since a much larger clone is one base off. V usage is TRBV7-6 and J usage is TRBJ2-7; TRBD1 matches 7 bases. In germline, CDR1 is SGHVS, CDR2 FNYEAQ. This CDR3 spans 13 amino acids. The DNA for the CDR3 is TGTACCAGCAGCTGGGACAGTAGGAACGAGCAGTACTTC. Translation gives CTSSWDSRNEQYF.

This sequence joins TRBV19 and TRBJ1-1, with a tentative D call TRBD1 (6 bases). This CDR3 is 15 amino acids long. Trimming removed 5 bases from V and 1 base from J, with 14 bases in between. Germline CDR1 is LNHDA and CDR2 is SQIVND (reference sequence). The CDR3 loop reads CASSEDSPGNTEAFF. CDR3 in DNA: TGTGCCAGTAGTGAGGACAGCCCAGGGAACACTGAAGCTTTCTTT.

The table lists this clonotype with a few counts. J is TRBJ2-1 and V is TRBV4-1, with a weak D call TRBD2 (7 bases). Between the trimmed V and J ends, which lost 0 bases and 3 bases, there was a span of 12 bases. CDR3 length: 16 amino acids. Germline loops: CDR1 MGHRA, CDR2 YSYEKL. Written as DNA, the CDR3 is TGCGCCAGCAGCCAAGATAGGGGGGGGATCTACAATGAGCAGTTCTTC. This encodes CASSQDRGGIYNEQFF.

Many counts were recorded for this clonotype. This CDR3 is CASSIAGGGWGNEQFF. CDR3 in DNA: TGTGCCAGTAGTATAGCCGGCGGGGGCTGGGGCAATGAGCAGTTCTTC. The genes are TRBV19 and TRBJ2-1; D is possibly TRBD2 (7 bases). Trimming shortened V by 1 base and J by 6 bases, and 16 bases separated the two germline ends. This CDR3 spans 16 amino acids. Germline loops: CDR1 LNHDA, CDR2 SQIVND (reference sequence).

This clonotype was picked up a small number of times. The gene calls are TRBV27 and TRBJ2-2; D gene ambiguous. Germline loops: CDR1 MNHEY, CDR2 SMNVEV (reference sequence). V was cut by 2 bases and J by 8 bases, with 6 bases left in between. This CDR3 has 12 residues. CDR3 amino acids: CASSLGWGELFF. CDR3 nucleotides: TGTGCCAGCAGTTTAGGCTGGGGGGAGCTGTTTTTT.

The chain has TRBV7-4 and TRBJ2-3; 10 bases fit TRBD2. The V gene's germline CDR1 is SGHVT and CDR2 SQSDAQ. V was pared by 2 bases and J by 5 bases, with 7 bases of the junction left unmatched. The CDR3 extends over 16 amino acids. The CDR3 region has the DNA TGTGCCAGCAGCTTATCCAGCGGGGGGGATAAAGATACGCAGTATTTT. Translated, it gives CASSLSSGGDKDTQYF.

This clonotype has a handful of counts. The genes are TRBV6-2 or TRBV6-3 and TRBJ2-2; D unresolved. The germline CDR1 and CDR2 sequences are MNHEY and SVGEGT. Trimming stripped 4 bases from V and 0 bases from J, with 9 bases between. The CDR3 length is 15 residues. The DNA of the CDR3 is TGTGCCAGCAGTTTCATGGGTCCGAACACCGGGGAGCTGTTTTTT. Translated: CASSFMGPNTGELFF.

V usage is TRBV14 and J usage is TRBJ1-2, with D tentatively TRBD1 (5 bases). Germline V gene data show CDR1 as SGHDN and CDR2 as FVKESK. Trimming left V 4 bases short and J 4 bases short, with 16 bases between. The CDR3 loop spans 15 amino acids. The CDR3 coding sequence is TGTGCCAGCAGCCGGTACCCCAGGGAAGGCTATGGCTACACCTTC. It yields the protein CASSRYPREGYGYTF.